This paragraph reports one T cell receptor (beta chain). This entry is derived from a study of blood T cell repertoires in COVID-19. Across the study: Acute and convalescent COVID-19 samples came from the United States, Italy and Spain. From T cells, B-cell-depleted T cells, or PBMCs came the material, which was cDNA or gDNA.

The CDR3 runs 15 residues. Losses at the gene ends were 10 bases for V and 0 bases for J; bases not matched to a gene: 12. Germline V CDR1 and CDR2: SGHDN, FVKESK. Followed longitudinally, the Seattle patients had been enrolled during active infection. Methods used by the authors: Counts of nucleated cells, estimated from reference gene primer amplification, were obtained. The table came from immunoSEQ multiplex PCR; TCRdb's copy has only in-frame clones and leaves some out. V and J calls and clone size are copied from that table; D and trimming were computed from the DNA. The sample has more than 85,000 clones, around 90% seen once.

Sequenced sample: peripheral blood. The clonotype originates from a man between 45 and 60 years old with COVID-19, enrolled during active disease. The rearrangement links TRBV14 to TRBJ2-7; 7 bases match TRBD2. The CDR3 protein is CAKLWGTTPSYEQYF. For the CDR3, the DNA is TGTGCCAAACTATGGGGGACTACCCCCTCCTACGAGCAGTACTTC.